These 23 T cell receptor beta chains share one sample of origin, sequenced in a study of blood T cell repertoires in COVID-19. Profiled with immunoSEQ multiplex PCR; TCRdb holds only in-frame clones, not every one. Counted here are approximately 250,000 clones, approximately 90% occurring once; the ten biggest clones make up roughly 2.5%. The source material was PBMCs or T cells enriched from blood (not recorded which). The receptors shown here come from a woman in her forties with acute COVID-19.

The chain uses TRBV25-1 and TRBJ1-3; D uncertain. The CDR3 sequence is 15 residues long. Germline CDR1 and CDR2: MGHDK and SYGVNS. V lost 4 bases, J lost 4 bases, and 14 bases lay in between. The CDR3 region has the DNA TGTGCCAGCAGTGGACTAAGGCCGGGCGGAAACACCATATATTTT. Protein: CASSGLRPGGNTIYF.

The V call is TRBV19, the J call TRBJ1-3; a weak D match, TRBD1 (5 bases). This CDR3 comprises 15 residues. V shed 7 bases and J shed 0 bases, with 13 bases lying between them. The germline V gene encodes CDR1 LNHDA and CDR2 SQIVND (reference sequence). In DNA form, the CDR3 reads TGTGCCAGTATTAGTCTGGGGCACTCTGGAAACACCATATATTTT. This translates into CASISLGHSGNTIYF.

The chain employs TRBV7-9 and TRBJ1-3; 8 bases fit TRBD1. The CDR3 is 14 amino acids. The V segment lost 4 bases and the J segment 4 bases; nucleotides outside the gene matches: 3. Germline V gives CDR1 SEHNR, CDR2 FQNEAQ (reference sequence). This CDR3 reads CASSSWDRGNTIYF. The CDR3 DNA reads TGTGCCAGCAGCTCCTGGGACAGGGGAAACACCATATATTTT.

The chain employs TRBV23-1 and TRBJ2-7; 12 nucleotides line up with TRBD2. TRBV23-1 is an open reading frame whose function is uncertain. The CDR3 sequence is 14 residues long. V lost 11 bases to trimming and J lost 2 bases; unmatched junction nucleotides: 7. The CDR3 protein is CAGPTSGGAYEQYV. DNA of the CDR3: TGCGCCGGCCCGACTAGCGGGGGAGCCTACGAGCAGTACGTC.

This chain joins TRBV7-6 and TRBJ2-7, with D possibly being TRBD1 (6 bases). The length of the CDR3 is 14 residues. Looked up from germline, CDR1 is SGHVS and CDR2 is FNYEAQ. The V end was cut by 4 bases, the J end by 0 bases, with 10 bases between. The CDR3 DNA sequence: TGTGCCAGCAGCTCAACACAGGGCTCCTACGAGCAGTACTTC. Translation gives CASSSTQGSYEQYF.

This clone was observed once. CDR3 sequence (DNA): TGTGCCAGTAGTATGGGTGTAGGGGCAGGTGCTGAAGCTTTCTTT. Amino acids: CASSMGVGAGAEAFF. The V call is TRBV19, the J call TRBJ1-1, with D possibly matching TRBD1 (5 bases). Trimming took 3 bases from V and 6 from J, leaving 17 bases between them. The CDR3 has 15 amino acids. CDR1 and CDR2 from the germline V gene are LNHDA and SQIVND (reference sequence).

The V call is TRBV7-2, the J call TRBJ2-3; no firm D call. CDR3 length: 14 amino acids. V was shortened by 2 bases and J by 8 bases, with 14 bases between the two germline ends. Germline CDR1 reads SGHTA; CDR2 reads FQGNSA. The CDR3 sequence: CASSLKLEQATQYF. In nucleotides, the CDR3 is TGTGCCAGCAGCTTAAAATTGGAGCAAGCTACGCAGTATTTT.

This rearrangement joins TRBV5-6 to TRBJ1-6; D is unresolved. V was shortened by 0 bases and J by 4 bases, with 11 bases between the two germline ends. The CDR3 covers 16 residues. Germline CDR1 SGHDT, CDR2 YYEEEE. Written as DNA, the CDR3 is TGTGCCAGCAGCTTGGGCCGGCGGTCATATAATTCACCCCTCCACTTT. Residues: CASSLGRRSYNSPLHF.

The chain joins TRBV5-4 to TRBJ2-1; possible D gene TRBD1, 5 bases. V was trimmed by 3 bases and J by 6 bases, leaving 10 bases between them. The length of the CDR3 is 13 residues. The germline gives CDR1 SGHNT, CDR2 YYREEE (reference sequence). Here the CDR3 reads CASSSDRGNEQFF. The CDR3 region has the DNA TGTGCCAGCAGCTCTGACAGAGGCAATGAGCAGTTCTTC.

This chain's CDR3 is CASSMENSPLHF. CDR3 in DNA: TGTGCCAGTAGTATGGAGAATTCACCCCTCCACTTT. The chain links TRBV19 to TRBJ1-6; D ambiguous. Germline V gene data show CDR1 as LNHDA and CDR2 as SQIVND (reference sequence). Trimming cost V 3 bases and J 7 bases, with 4 bases left between them. The length of the CDR3 is 12 residues.

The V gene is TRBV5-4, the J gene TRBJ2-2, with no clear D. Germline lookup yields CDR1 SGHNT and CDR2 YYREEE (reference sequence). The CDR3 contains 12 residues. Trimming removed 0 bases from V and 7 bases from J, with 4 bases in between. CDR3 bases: TGTGCCAGCAGCTTGGCGAGCGGGGAGCTGTTTTTT. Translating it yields CASSLASGELFF.

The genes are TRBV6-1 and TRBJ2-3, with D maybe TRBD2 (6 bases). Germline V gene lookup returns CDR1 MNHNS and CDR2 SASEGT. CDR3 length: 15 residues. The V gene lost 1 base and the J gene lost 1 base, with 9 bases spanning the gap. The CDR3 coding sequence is TGTGCCAGCAGTGAAGACGGCGGGGGCACAGATACGCAGTATTTT. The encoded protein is CASSEDGGGTDTQYF.

CDR3 protein: CAAQLTTKGTPPYEQYV. CDR3 coding DNA: TGCGCCGCGCAGCTCACAACAAAAGGGACTCCCCCTTACGAGCAGTACGTC. This sequence joins TRBV5-1 and TRBJ2-7, with D possibly being TRBD2 (6 bases). The germline V and J ends were trimmed by 10 bases and 4 bases, with 30 bases remaining between them. Germline CDR1 SGHRS, CDR2 YFSETQ. The CDR3 is made up of 17 amino acids.

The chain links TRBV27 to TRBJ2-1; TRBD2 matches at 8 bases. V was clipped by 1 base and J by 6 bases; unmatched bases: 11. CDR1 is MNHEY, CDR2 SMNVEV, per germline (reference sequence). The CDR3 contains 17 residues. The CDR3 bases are TGTGCCAGCAGTTTATACCTCCCCGCGGGAGGTATCAATGAGCAGTTCTTC. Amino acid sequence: CASSLYLPAGGINEQFF.

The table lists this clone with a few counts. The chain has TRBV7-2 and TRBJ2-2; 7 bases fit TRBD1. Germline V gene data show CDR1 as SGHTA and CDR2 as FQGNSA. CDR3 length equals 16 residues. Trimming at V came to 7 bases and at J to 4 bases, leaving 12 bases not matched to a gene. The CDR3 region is CASNQGTARGTGELFF. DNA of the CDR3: TGTGCCAGCAACCAAGGGACAGCTCGTGGCACCGGGGAGCTGTTTTTT. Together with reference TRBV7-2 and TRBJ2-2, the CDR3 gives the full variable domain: GAGVSQSPSNKVTEKGKDVELRCDPISGHTALYWYRQSLGQGLEFLIYFQGNSAPDKSGLPSDRFSAERTGGSVSTLTIQRTQQEDSAVYLCASNQGTARGTGELFFGEGSRLTVL.

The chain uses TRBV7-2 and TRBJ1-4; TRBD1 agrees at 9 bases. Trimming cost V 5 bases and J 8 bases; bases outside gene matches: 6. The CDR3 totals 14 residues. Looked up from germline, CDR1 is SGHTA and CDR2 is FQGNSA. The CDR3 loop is CASSIGTGREKLFF. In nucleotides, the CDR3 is TGTGCCAGCAGCATCGGGACAGGGAGAGAAAAACTGTTTTTT.

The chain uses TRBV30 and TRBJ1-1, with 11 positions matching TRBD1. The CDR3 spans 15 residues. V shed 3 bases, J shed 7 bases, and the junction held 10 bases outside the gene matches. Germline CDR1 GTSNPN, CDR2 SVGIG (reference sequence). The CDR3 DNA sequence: TGTGCCTGGAGAAGGGACAGGGGGGTATTAGTTGAAGCTTTCTTT. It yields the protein CAWRRDRGVLVEAFF.

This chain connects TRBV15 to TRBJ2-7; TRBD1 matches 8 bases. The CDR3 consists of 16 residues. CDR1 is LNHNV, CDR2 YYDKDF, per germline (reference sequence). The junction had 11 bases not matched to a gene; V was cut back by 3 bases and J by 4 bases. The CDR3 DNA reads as TGTGCCACCAGCAGTTTCGTGGGGACAGGAATATACGAGCAGTACTTC. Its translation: CATSSFVGTGIYEQYF.

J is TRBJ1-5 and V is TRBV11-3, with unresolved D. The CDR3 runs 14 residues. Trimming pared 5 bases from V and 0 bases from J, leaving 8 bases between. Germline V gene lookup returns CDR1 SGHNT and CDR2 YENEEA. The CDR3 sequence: CASSLPYSNQPQHF. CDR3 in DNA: TGTGCCAGCAGCCTTCCCTATAGCAATCAGCCCCAGCATTTT.

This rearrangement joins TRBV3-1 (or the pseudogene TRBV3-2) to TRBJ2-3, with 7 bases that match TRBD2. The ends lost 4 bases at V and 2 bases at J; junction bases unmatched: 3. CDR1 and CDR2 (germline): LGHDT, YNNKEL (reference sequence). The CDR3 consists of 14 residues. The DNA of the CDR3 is TGTGCCAGCAGCCGAGGGACTACCACAGATACGCAGTATTTT. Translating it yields CASSRGTTTDTQYF.

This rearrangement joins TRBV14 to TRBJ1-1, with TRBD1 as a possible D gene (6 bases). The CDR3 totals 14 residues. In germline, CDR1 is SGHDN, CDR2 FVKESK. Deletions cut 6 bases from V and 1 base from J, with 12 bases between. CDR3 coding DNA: TGTGCCAGCAGGAGACAGGCAACGAACACTGAAGCTTTCTTT. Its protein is CASRRQATNTEAFF.

The CDR3 loop is CASQGTYTDTQYF. The DNA for the CDR3 is TGCGCCAGCCAAGGGACTTACACAGATACGCAGTATTTT. This chain connects TRBV10-1 to TRBJ2-3, with D tentatively TRBD2 (6 bases). Trimming took 8 bases from V and 2 from J, leaving 11 bases between them. The CDR3 contains 13 residues. Germline V gene sequence: CDR1 WNHNN, CDR2 SYGVQD (reference sequence).

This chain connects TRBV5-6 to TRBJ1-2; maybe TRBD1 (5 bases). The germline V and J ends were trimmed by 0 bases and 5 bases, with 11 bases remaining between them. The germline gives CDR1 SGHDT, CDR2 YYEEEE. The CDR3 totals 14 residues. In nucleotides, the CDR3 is TGTGCCAGCAGCTTGGATCCAGGGCAGTATGGCTACACCTTC. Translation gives CASSLDPGQYGYTF.